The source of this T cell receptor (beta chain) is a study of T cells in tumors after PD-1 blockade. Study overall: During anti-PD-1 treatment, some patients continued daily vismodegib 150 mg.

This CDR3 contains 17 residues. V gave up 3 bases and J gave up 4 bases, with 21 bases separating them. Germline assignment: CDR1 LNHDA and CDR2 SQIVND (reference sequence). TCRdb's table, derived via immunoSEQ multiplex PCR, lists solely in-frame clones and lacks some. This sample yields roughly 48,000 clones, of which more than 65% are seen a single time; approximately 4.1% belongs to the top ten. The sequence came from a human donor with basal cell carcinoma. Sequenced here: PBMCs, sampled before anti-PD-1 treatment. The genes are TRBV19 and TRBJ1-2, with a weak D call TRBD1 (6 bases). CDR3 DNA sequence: TGTGCCAGTAGTATCGAAGCTTATTGGGACACCTTCTATGGCTACACCTTC. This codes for CASSIEAYWDTFYGYTF.